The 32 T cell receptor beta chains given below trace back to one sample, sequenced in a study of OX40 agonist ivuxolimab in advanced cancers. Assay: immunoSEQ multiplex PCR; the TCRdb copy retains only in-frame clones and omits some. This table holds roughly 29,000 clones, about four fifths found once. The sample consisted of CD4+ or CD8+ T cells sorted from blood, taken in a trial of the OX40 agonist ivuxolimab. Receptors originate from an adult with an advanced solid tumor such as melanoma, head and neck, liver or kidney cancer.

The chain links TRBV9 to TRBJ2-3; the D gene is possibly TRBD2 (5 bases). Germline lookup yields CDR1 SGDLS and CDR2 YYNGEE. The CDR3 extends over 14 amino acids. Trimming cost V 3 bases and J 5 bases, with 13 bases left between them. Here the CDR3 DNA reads TGTGCCAGCAGCGCGAACCAGGCGGGAGATACGCAGTATTTT. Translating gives CASSANQAGDTQYF.

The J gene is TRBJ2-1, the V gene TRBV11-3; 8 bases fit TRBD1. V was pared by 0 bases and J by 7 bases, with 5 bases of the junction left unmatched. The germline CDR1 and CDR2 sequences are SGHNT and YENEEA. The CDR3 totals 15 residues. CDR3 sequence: CASSLEQGAQNEQFF. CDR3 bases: TGTGCCAGCAGCTTAGAGCAGGGGGCGCAGAATGAGCAGTTCTTC.

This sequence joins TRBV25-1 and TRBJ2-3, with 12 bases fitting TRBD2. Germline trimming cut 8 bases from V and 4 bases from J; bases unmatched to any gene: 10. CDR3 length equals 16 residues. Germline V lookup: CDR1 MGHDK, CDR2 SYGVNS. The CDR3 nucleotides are TGTGCCAGCGCGCCCCTAGCGGGAGGGCTCCCAGATACGCAGTATTTT. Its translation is CASAPLAGGLPDTQYF.

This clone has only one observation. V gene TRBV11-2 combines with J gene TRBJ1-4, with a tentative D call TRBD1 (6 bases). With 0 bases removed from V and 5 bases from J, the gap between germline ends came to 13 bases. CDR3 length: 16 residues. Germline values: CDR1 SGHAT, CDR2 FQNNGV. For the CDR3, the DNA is TGTGCCAGCAGCTTAGATCCGGGGGGCGTAAATGAAAAACTGTTTTTT. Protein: CASSLDPGGVNEKLFF.

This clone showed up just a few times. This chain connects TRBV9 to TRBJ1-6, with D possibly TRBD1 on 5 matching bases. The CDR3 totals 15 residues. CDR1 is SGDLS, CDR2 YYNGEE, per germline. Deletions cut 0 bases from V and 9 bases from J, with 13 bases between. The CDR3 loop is CASSVASGGGSPLHF. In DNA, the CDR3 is TGTGCCAGCAGCGTAGCCTCCGGTGGGGGTTCACCCCTCCACTTT.

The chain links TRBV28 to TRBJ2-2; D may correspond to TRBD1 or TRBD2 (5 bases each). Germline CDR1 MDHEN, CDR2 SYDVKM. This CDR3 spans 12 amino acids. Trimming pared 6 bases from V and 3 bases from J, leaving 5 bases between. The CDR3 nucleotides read TGTGCCAGCAGGGGGGACACCGGGGAGCTGTTTTTT. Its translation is CASRGDTGELFF.

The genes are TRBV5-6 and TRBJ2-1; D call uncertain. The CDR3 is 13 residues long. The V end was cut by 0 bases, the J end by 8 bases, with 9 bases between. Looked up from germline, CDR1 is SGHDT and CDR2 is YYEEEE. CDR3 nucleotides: TGTGCCAGCAGCTTGGGAAAGGTCGATGAGCAGTTCTTC. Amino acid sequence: CASSLGKVDEQFF.

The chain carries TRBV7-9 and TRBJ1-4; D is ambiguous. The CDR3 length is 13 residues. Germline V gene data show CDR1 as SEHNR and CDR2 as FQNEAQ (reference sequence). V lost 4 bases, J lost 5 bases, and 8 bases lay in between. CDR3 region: CASSSEPNEKLFF. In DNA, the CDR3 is TGTGCCAGCAGCTCGGAACCGAATGAAAAACTGTTTTTT.

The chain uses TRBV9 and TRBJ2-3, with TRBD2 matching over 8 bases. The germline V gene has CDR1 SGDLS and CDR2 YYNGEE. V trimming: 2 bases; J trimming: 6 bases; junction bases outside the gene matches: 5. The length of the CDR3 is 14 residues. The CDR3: CASSVTSGTDTQYF. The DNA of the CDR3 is TGTGCCAGCAGCGTTACTAGCGGTACTGATACGCAGTATTTT. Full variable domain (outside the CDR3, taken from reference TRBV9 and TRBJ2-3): DSGVTQTPKHLITATGQRVTLRCSPRSGDLSVYWYQQSLDQGLQFLIQYYNGEERAKGNILERFSAQQFPDLHSELNLSSLELGDSALYFCASSVTSGTDTQYFGPGTRLTVL.

For the CDR3, the DNA is TGTGCCAGCAGTGAGTACCCCGGGACTAACACCGGGGAGCTGTTTTTT. Amino acid sequence: CASSEYPGTNTGELFF. V is TRBV2 and J is TRBJ2-2, with a possible D match to TRBD2 (6 bases). This CDR3 is 16 amino acids long. The germline V gene has CDR1 SNHLY and CDR2 FYNNEI. Trimming took 3 bases from V and 2 from J, leaving 13 bases between them.

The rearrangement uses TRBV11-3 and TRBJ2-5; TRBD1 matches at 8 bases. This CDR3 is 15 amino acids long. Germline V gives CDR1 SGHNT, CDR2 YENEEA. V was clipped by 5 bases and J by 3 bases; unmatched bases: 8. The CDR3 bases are TGTGCCAGCAGCCACCCCCCGACAGGGGAAGAGACCCAGTACTTC. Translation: CASSHPPTGEETQYF. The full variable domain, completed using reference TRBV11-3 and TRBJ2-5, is EAGVVQSPRYKIIEKKQPVAFWCNPISGHNTLYWYLQNLGQGPELLIRYENEEAVDDSQLPKDRFSAERLKGVDSTLKIQPAELGDSAVYLCASSHPPTGEETQYFGPGTRLLVL.

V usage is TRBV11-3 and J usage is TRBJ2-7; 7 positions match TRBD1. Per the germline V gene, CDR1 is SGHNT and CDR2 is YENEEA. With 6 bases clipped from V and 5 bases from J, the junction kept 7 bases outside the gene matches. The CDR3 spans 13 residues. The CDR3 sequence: CASSLQGGNEQYF. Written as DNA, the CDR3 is TGTGCCAGCAGTCTCCAAGGGGGCAACGAGCAGTACTTC.

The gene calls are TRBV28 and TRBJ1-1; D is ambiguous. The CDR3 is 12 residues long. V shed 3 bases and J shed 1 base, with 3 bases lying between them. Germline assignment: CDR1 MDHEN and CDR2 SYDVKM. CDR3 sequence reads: CASSFANTEAFF. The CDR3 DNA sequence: TGTGCCAGCAGTTTTGCGAACACTGAAGCTTTCTTT.

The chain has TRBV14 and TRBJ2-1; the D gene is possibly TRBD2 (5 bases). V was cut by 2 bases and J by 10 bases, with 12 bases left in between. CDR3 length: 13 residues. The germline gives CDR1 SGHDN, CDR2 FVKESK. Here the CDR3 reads CASSQFLASEQFF. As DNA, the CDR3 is TGTGCCAGCAGCCAATTCCTAGCAAGCGAGCAGTTCTTC.

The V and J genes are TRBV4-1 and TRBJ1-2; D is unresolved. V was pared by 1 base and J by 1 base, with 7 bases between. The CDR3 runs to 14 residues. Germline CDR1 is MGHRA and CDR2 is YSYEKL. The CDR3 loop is CASSQAGGNYGYTF. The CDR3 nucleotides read TGCGCCAGCAGCCAAGCTGGCGGTAACTATGGCTACACCTTC.

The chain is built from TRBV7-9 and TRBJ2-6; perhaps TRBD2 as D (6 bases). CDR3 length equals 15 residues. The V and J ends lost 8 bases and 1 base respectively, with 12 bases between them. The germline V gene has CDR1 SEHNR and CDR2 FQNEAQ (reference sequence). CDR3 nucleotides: TGTGCCAGCGGAGCGGGCTGGTCTGGGGCCAACGTCCTGACTTTC. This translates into CASGAGWSGANVLTF. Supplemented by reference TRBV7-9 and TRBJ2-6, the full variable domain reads DTGVSQNPRHKITKRGQNVTFRCDPISEHNRLYWYRQTLGQGPEFLTYFQNEAQLEKSRLLSDRFSAERPKGSFSTLEIQRTEQGDSAMYLCASGAGWSGANVLTFGAGSRLTVL.

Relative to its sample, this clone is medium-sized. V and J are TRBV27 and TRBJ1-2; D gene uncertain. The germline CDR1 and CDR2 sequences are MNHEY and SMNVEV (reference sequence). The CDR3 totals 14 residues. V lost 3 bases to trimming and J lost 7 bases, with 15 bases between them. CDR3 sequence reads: CASSLGSPEGGYTF. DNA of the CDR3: TGTGCCAGCAGTTTGGGCAGCCCAGAGGGTGGCTACACCTTC.

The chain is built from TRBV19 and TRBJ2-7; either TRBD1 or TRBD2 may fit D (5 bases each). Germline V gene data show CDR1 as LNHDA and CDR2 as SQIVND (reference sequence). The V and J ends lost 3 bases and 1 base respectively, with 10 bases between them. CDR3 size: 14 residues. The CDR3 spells CASSIARESYEQYF. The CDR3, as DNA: TGTGCCAGTAGTATTGCCAGGGAGTCCTACGAGCAGTACTTC.

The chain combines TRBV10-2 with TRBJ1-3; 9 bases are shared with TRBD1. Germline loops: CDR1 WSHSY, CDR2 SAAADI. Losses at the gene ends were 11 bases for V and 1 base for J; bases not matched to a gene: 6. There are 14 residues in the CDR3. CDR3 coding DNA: TGCGCCGCGGGACAGGGAAGTTCTGGAAACACCATATATTTT. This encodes CAAGQGSSGNTIYF.

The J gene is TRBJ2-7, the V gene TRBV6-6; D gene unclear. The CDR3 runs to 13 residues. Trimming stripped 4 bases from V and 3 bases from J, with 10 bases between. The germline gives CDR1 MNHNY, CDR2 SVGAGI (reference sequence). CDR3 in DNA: TGTGCCAGCAGTTTAACGTACTACTACGAGCAGTACTTC. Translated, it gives CASSLTYYYEQYF.

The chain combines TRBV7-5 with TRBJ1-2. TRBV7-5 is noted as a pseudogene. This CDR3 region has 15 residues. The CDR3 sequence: CVRSPYPTPNYGYTF. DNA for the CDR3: TGTGTCAGAAGCCCCTACCCGACTCCGAACTATGGCTACACCTTC.

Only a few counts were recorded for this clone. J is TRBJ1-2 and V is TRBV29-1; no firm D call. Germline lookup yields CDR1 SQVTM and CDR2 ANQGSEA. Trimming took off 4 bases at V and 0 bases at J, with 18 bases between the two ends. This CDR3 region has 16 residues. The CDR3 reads CSVGSEVGRTNYGYTF. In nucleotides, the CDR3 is TGCAGCGTTGGATCAGAAGTGGGCAGAACTAACTATGGCTACACCTTC.

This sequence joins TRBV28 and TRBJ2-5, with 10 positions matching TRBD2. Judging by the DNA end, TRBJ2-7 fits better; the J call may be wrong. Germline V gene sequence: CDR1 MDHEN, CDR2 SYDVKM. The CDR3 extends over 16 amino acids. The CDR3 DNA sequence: TGTGCCAGCAGTACTCTTACCGGGACTAGCGTGAGCGAGCAGTACTTC. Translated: CASSTLTGTSVSEQYF.

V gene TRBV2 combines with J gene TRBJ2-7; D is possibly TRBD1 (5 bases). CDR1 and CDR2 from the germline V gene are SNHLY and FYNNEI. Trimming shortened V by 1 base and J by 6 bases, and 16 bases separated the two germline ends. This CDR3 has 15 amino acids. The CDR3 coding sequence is TGTGCCAGCAGTGAAGTGGAAGGGGCAGGTGGCGAGCAGTACTTC. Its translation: CASSEVEGAGGEQYF.

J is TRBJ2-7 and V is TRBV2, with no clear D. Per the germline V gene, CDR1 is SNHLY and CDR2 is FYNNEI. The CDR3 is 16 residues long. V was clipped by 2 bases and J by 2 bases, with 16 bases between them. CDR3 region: CASSEIQNLKAYEQYF. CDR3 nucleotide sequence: TGTGCCAGCAGTGAAATTCAGAACCTTAAAGCCTACGAGCAGTACTTC.

CDR3 coding DNA: TGTGCCAGCAGTTTAGCAGTAATGAACACTGAAGCTTTCTTT. As protein: CASSLAVMNTEAFF. The chain combines TRBV27 with TRBJ1-1, with no clear D. Germline V lookup: CDR1 MNHEY, CDR2 SMNVEV (reference sequence). The CDR3 is 14 amino acids. Trimming left V 2 bases short and J 0 bases short, with 7 bases between.

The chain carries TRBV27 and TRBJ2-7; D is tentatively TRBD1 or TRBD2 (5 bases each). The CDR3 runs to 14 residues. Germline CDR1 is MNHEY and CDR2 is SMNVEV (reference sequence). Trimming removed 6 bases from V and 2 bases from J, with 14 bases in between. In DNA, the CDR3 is TGTGCCAGCAGCTCCGGGACGGAAACCTACGAGCAGTACTTC. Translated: CASSSGTETYEQYF.

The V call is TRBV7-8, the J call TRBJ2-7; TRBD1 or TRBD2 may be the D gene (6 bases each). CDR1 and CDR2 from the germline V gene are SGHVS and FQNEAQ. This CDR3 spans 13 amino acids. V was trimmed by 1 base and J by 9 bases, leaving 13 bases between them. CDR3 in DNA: TGTGCCAGCAGCTTAGACAGGGCCGGGGGGCAGTACTTC. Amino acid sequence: CASSLDRAGGQYF.

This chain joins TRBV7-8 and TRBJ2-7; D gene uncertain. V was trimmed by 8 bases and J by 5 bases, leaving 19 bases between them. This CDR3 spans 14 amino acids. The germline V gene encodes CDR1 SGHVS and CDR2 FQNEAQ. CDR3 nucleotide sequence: TGTGCCAGCTCGGAGACCGGGTCGGAAAACGAGCAGTACTTC. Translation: CASSETGSENEQYF. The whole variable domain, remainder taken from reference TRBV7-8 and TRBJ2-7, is GAGVSQSPRYKVAKRGQDVALRCDPISGHVSLFWYQQALGQGPEFLTYFQNEAQLDKSGLPSDRFFAERPEGSVSTLKIQRTQQEDSAVYLCASSETGSENEQYFGPGTRLTVT.

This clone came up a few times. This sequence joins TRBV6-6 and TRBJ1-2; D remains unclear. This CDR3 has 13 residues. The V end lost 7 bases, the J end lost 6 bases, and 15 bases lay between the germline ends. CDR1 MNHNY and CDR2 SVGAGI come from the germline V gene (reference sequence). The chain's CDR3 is CASTVGRPNGYTF. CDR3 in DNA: TGTGCCAGCACGGTCGGGAGACCTAATGGCTACACCTTC.

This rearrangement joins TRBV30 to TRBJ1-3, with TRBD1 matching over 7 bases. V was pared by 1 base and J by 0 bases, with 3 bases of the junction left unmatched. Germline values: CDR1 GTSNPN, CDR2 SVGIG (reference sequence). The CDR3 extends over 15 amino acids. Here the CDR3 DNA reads TGTGCCTGGAGTGGGTCAGGGGGCTCTGGAAACACCATATATTTT. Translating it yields CAWSGSGGSGNTIYF.

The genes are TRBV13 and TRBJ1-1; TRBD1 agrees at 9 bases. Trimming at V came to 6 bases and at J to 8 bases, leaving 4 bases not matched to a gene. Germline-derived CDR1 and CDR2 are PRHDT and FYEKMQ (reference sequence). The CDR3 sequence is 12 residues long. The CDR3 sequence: CASRRGTGEAFF. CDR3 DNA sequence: TGTGCCAGCAGGCGAGGGACAGGGGAAGCTTTCTTT.